Listed below are T cell receptor beta chains from one sample, sequenced in a study of shared T cell receptors in the human thymus. This table comes from immunoSEQ multiplex PCR, and its TCRdb copy is limited to in-frame clones, with some not included. The repertoire holds over 350,000 clones, with roughly 94% as singletons. The material sequenced was thymocytes. The origin of the receptors is a human donor. Each CDR3 is given with its conserved first and last residue. The order of the fields is V gene, J gene, D gene, clone size, CDR3 protein, CDR3 DNA. D genes are given only for firm matches. A clone size is listed for some rows: how often the clone was seen (once, few, many), or a class if it is expanded.

TRBV27	TRBJ2-2	-	once	CASSLPNTGELFF	TGTGCCAGCAGTTTACCGAACACCGGGGAGCTGTTTTTT
TRBV27	TRBJ1-5	TRBD1	-	CASSRRGLGRGSNQPQHF	TGTGCCAGCAGTCGCAGGGGGCTAGGGAGAGGAAGCAATCAGCCCCAGCATTTT
TRBV5-6	TRBJ2-3	TRBD1	once	CASSLAGWDRDRDTQYF	TGTGCCAGCAGCTTGGCCGGATGGGACAGGGATCGAGATACGCAGTATTTT
TRBV11-1	TRBJ2-1	TRBD2	-	CASSLAGGRAGEQFF	TGTGCCAGCAGCTTAGCGGGCGGGAGGGCCGGTGAGCAGTTCTTC
TRBV4-2	TRBJ2-7	TRBD1	-	CASSTSWDRVNEQYF	TGTGCCAGCAGCACCAGCTGGGACAGGGTGAACGAGCAGTACTTC
TRBV28	TRBJ2-2	TRBD1	-	CASRTGQGVPLHYTGWTHPGELFF	TGTGCCAGCAGAACTGGACAGGGAGTCCCTCTACATTACACCGGATGGACTCACCCCGGGGAGCTGTTTTTT
TRBV28	TRBJ2-5	-	once	CASSFSPRGLHETQYF	TGTGCCAGCAGTTTTTCCCCCAGGGGACTTCATGAGACCCAGTACTTC
TRBV6-4	TRBJ2-3	TRBD2	-	CASSSTGREGNSGDTQYF	TGTGCCAGCAGTTCCACTGGGCGGGAGGGCAATTCCGGAGATACGCAGTATTTT
TRBV28	TRBJ2-7	-	-	CASSYPSSVGSSSYEQYF	TGTGCCAGCAGTTACCCCTCCTCCGTAGGCTCGAGCTCCTACGAGCAGTACTTC
TRBV4-2	TRBJ1-2	-	-	CASSRGPNYGYTF	TGTGCCAGCAGCCGTGGGCCGAACTATGGCTACACCTTC
TRBV2	TRBJ2-7	TRBD2	-	CASSPFSGRISYEQYF	TGTGCCAGCAGCCCCTTCAGCGGGAGAATCTCCTACGAGCAGTACTTC
TRBV2	TRBJ2-1	-	-	CASRGSKHNEQFF	TGTGCCAGCAGGGGTAGCAAGCACAATGAGCAGTTCTTC
TRBV18	TRBJ2-7	-	-	CASSRTEDEQYF	TGTGCCAGCTCTCGAACGGAGGACGAGCAGTACTTC
TRBV28	TRBJ2-2	-	-	CASHSGQGSGELFF	TGTGCCAGCCACTCCGGGCAGGGCTCCGGGGAGCTGTTTTTT
TRBV4-1	TRBJ1-1	-	-	CASSQDFPQGTYLLPMNTEAFF	TGCGCCAGCAGCCAAGATTTTCCGCAGGGGACTTACCTCCTCCCGATGAACACTGAAGCTTTCTTT
TRBV27	TRBJ1-3	-	-	CASSKAEGNTIYF	TGTGCCAGCTCCAAAGCGGAGGGAAACACCATATATTTT
TRBV27	TRBJ2-3	TRBD2	-	CASRFRGGRATDTQYF	TGTGCCAGCAGGTTTAGGGGCGGGAGGGCTACAGATACGCAGTATTTT
TRBV5-1	TRBJ1-1	-	-	CASSLGPGQNTEAFF	TGCGCCAGCAGCTTAGGGCCGGGACAGAACACTGAAGCTTTCTTT
TRBV6-1	TRBJ2-7	TRBD1	-	CASSDQLTGTGKSPYEQYF	TGTGCCAGCAGTGACCAGCTGACCGGGACAGGGAAATCCCCCTACGAGCAGTACTTC
TRBV27	TRBJ2-1	TRBD2	-	CASSLQPGGPPHSYNEQFF	TGTGCCAGCAGTTTACAACCGGGAGGCCCCCCCCACTCCTACAATGAGCAGTTCTTC
TRBV5-8	TRBJ1-2	-	-	CASSLDRNYGYTF	TGTGCCAGCAGCCTGGACCGTAACTATGGCTACACCTTC
TRBV10-1	TRBJ2-7	-	-	CASSGSWGISSYEQYF	TGCGCCAGCAGTGGATCTTGGGGTATTAGCTCCTACGAGCAGTACTTC
TRBV5-7	TRBJ1-5	-	-	CASSPSGRPNQPQHF	TGTGCCAGCAGCCCCAGCGGGAGACCGAATCAGCCCCAGCATTTT
TRBV5-6	TRBJ1-5	-	-	CASSLDGSNQPQHF	TGTGCCAGCAGCTTGGACGGTAGCAATCAGCCCCAGCATTTT
TRBV6-5	TRBJ2-5	-	-	CASSYSISGTQYF	TGTGCCAGCAGTTACTCTATTAGCGGGACCCAGTACTTC
TRBV4-2	TRBJ2-1	TRBD2	-	CASSSRPGLAGYNEQFF	TGTGCCAGCAGCTCCCGGCCAGGACTAGCGGGATACAATGAGCAGTTCTTC
TRBV18	TRBJ2-1	TRBD2	-	CASSPPLRGRVNEQFF	TGTGCCAGCTCACCACCGTTACGCGGGAGAGTCAATGAGCAGTTCTTC
TRBV19	TRBJ2-7	TRBD2	-	CASSHGTSGSSVPKEQYF	TGTGCCAGTAGTCACGGGACTAGCGGGAGTTCCGTACCAAAGGAGCAGTACTTC
TRBV4-2	TRBJ2-3	TRBD2	-	CASSHPRTSGPDTQYF	TGTGCCAGCAGCCACCCGAGGACTAGCGGCCCAGATACGCAGTATTTT
TRBV10-3	TRBJ1-2	TRBD1	-	CAIRAGGQGEVNYGYTF	TGTGCCATCAGAGCCGGGGGGCAGGGGGAAGTTAACTATGGCTACACCTTC